The clone carrying this T cell receptor (beta chain) was detected only a few times. PCR was performed a second time for roughly 7 to 11 cycles using a sample-barcoded 5' primer and a J-beta primer mix. TCRdb reanalysed the 5' RACE reads using MiXCR and keeps one entry per CDR3 protein. The data hold around 800,000 distinct CDR3 sequences, with about a quarter observed a single time. In germline, CDR1 is SNHLY, CDR2 FYNNEI. The CDR3 sequence is 11 residues long. V was shortened by 2 bases and J by 14 bases, with 9 bases between the two germline ends. The data derive from a study of blood T cells in healthy people across ages. This sample also belongs to another study, concerning T cells of mothers and their children. That report adds: For each mother, over 8.5 million TCR beta CDR3 reads were obtained, and for each child, about 3 million.

Sequences were obtained from blood. The TCR was taken from a boy between 10 and 17 years old in good health. The chain is built from TRBV2 and TRBJ1-4; the D is unclear. CDR3 DNA: TGTGCCAGCAGTGAATACCCGTATCTGTTTTTT. Protein: CASSEYPYLFF.